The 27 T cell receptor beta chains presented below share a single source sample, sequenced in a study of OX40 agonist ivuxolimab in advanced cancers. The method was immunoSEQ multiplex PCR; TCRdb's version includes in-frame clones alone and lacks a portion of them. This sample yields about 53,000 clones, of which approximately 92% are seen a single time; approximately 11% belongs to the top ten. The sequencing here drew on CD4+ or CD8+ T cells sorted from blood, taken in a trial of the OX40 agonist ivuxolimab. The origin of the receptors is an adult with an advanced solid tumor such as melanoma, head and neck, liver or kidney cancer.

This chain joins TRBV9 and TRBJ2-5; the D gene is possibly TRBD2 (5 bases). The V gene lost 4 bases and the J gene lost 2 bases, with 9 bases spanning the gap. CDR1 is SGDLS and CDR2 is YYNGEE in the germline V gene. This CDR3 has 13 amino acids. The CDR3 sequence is CASSFGLQETQYF. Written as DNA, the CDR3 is TGTGCCAGCAGCTTTGGACTGCAAGAGACCCAGTACTTC.

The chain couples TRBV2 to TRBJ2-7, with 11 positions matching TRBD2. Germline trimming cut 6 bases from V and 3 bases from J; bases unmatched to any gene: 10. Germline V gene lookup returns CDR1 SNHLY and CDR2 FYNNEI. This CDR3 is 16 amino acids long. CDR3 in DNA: TGTGCCAGCAGAGCTCCCTCTAGCGGGGGGATCTACGAGCAGTACTTC. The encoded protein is CASRAPSSGGIYEQYF.

This CDR3 reads CASSATYANEQFF. The CDR3 DNA follows: TGTGCCAGCAGTGCAACGTACGCCAATGAGCAGTTCTTC. The J gene is TRBJ2-1, the V gene TRBV6-1; unclear D gene. The CDR3 loop spans 13 amino acids. Trimming removed 4 bases at V and 6 bases at J, with 10 bases between. Germline CDR1 is MNHNS and CDR2 is SASEGT.

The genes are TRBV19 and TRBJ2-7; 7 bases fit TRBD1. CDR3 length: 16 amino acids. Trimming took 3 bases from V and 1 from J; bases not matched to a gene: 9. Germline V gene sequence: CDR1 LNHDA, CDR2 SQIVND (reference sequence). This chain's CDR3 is CASSISDREASYEQYF. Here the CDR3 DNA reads TGTGCCAGTAGTATTTCCGACAGGGAAGCTTCCTACGAGCAGTACTTC. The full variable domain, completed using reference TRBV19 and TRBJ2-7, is DGGITQSPKYLFRKEGQNVTLSCEQNLNHDAMYWYRQDPGQGLRLIYYSQIVNDFQKGDIAEGYSVSREKKESFPLTVTSAQKNPTAFYLCASSISDREASYEQYFGPGTRLTVT.

The DNA of the CDR3 is TGTGCCAGCAGTTCGGGGGCAATTAATGAAAAACTGTTTTTT. This gives the protein CASSSGAINEKLFF. This chain joins TRBV28 and TRBJ1-4; D might be TRBD1 (6 bases). This CDR3 spans 14 amino acids. V gave up 4 bases and J gave up 4 bases, with 10 bases separating them. Germline V CDR1 and CDR2: MDHEN, SYDVKM.

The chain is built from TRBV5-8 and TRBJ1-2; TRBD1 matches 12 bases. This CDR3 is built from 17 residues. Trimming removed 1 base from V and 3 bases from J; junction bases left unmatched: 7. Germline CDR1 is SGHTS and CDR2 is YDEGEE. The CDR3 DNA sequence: TGTGCCAGCAGCTTGCAGGGACAGGGGGCGCTGGACTATGGCTACACCTTC. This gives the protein CASSLQGQGALDYGYTF.

The DNA of the CDR3 is TGCGCCAGCAGCCAAGTGACAGGGGTTAATGAAAAACTGTTTTTT. It yields the protein CASSQVTGVNEKLFF. The genes are TRBV4-1 and TRBJ1-4; 8 bases are shared with TRBD1. Per the germline V gene, CDR1 is MGHRA and CDR2 is YSYEKL. The CDR3 is 15 residues long. V was pared by 1 base and J by 4 bases, with 2 bases of the junction left unmatched.

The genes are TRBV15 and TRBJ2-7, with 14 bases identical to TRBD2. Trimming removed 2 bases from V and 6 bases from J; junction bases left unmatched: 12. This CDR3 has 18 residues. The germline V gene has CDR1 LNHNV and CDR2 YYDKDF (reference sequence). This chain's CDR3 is CATSRRGLAGVGQGEQYF. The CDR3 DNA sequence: TGTGCCACCAGCAGACGGGGACTAGCGGGAGTTGGACAGGGCGAGCAGTACTTC.

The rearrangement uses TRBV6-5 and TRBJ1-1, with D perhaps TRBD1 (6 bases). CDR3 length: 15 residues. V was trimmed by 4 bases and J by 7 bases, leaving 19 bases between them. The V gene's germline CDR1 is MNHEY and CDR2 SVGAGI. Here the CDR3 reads CASSSLGGGLGEAFF. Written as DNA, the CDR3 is TGTGCCAGCAGTTCCCTCGGAGGGGGATTAGGTGAAGCTTTCTTT.

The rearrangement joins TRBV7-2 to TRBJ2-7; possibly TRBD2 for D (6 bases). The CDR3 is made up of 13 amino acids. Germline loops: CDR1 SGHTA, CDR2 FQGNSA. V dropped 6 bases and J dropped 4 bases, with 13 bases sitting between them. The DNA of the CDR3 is TGTGCCAGCAGTTCGGTGCGGGGTTACGAGCAGTACTTC. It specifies CASSSVRGYEQYF.

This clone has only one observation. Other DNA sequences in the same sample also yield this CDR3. The CDR3 sequence is CAWGRGGGEKLFF. In nucleotides, the CDR3 is TGTGCATGGGGGCGGGGGGGCGGTGAAAAACTGTTTTTT. This chain joins TRBV30 and TRBJ1-4; tentatively, D is TRBD1 (6 bases). CDR1 and CDR2 (germline): GTSNPN, SVGIG (reference sequence). The CDR3 is 13 residues long. The whole variable domain, filled in from reference TRBV30 and TRBJ1-4, reads SQTIHQWPATLVQPVGSPLSLECTVEGTSNPNLYWYRQAAGRGLQLLFYSVGIGQISSEVPQNLSASRPQDRQFILSSKKLLLSDSGFYLCAWGRGGGEKLFFGSGTQLSVL.

CDR3 region: CASSPLAGGPSNTQYF. CDR3 bases: TGCGCCAGCAGCCCCTTAGCGGGAGGGCCATCAAATACGCAGTATTTT. The chain links TRBV5-1 to TRBJ2-3; TRBD2 matches at 11 bases. In germline, CDR1 is SGHRS, CDR2 YFSETQ. V lost 4 bases and J lost 7; bases outside the gene matches: 11. The CDR3 contains 16 residues.

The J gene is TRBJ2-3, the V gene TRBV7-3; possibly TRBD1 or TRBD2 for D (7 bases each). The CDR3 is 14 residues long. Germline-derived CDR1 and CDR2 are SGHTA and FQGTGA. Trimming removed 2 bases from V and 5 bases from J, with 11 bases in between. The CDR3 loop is CASSLSGGEDTQYF. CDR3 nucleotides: TGTGCCAGCAGCTTATCAGGGGGGGAAGATACGCAGTATTTT.

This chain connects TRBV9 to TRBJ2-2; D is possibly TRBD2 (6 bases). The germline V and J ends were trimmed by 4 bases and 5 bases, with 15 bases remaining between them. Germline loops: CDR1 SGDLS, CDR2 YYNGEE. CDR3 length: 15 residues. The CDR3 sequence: CASSPELAVTGELFF. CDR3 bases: TGTGCCAGCAGCCCTGAACTAGCTGTTACCGGGGAGCTGTTTTTT. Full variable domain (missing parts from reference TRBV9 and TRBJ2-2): DSGVTQTPKHLITATGQRVTLRCSPRSGDLSVYWYQQSLDQGLQFLIQYYNGEERAKGNILERFSAQQFPDLHSELNLSSLELGDSALYFCASSPELAVTGELFFGEGSRLTVL.

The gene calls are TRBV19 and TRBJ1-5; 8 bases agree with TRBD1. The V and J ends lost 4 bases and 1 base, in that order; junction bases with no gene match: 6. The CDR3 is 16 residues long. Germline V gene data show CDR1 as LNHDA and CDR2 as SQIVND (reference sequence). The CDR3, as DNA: TGTGCCAGTAGTACCGGGACAGGCTGGAGCAATCAGCCCCAGCATTTT. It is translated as CASSTGTGWSNQPQHF.

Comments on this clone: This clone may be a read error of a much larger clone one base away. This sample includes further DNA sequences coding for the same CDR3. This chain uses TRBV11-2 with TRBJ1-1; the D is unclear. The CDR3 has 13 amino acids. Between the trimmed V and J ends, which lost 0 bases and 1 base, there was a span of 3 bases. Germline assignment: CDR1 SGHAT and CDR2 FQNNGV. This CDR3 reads CASSLDRNTEAFF. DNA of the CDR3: TGTGCCAGCAGCTTAGACAGGAACACTGAAGCTTTCTTT.

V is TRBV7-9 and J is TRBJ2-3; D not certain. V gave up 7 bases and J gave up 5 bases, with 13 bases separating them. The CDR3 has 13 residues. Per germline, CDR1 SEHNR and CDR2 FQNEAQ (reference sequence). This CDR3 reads CASNFPGRDTQYF. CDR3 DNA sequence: TGTGCCAGCAACTTCCCGGGTCGAGATACGCAGTATTTT. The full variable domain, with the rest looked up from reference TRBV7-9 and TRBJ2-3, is DTGVSQNPRHKITKRGQNVTFRCDPISEHNRLYWYRQTLGQGPEFLTYFQNEAQLEKSRLLSDRFSAERPKGSFSTLEIQRTEQGDSAMYLCASNFPGRDTQYFGPGTRLTVL.

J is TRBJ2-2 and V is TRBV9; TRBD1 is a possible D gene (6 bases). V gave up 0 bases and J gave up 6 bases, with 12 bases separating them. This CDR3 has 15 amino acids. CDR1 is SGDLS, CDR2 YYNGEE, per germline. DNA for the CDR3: TGTGCCAGCAGCGTAGGCGACAGGTTTTCCGGGGAGCTGTTTTTT. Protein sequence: CASSVGDRFSGELFF.

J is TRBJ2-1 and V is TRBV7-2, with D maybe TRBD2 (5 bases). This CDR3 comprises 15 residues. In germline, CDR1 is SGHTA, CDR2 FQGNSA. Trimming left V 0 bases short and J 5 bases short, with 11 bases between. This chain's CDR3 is CASSLARAGHNEQFF. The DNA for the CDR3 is TGTGCCAGCAGCTTAGCTCGGGCGGGCCACAATGAGCAGTTCTTC.

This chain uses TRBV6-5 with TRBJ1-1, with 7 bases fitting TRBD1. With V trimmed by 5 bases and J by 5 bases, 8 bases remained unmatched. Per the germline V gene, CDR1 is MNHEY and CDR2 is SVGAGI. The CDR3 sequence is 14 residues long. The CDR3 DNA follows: TGTGCCAGCAGTCCCCGGGACAGTGGAACTGAAGCTTTCTTT. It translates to CASSPRDSGTEAFF.

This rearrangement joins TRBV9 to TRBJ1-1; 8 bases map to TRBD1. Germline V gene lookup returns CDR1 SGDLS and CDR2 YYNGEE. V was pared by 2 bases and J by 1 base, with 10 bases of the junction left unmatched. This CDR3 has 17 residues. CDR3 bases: TGTGCCAGCAGCGTGGACAGGGTTCCAAAGGGGAACACTGAAGCTTTCTTT. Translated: CASSVDRVPKGNTEAFF. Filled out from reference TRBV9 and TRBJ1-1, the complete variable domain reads DSGVTQTPKHLITATGQRVTLRCSPRSGDLSVYWYQQSLDQGLQFLIQYYNGEERAKGNILERFSAQQFPDLHSELNLSSLELGDSALYFCASSVDRVPKGNTEAFFGQGTRLTVV.

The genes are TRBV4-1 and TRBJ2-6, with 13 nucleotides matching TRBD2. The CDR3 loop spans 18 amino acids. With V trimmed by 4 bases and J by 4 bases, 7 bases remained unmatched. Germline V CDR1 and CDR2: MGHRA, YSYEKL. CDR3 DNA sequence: TGCGCCAGCAGCCGCGGGGGACTAGCGGGGTTAGGGGCCAACGTCCTGACTTTC. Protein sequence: CASSRGGLAGLGANVLTF.

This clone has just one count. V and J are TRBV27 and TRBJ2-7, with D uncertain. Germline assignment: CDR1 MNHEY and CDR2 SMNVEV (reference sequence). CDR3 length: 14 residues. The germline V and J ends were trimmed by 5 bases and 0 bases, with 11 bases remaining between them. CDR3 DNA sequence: TGTGCCAGCAGTCCGGTCGCAAGCTCCTACGAGCAGTACTTC. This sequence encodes CASSPVASSYEQYF.

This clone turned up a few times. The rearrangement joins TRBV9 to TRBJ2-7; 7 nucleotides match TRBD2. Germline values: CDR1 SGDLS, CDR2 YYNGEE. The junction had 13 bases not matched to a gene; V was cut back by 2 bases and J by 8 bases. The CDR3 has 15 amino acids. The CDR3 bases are TGTGCCAGCAGCGTGGGGGGAGGGCCCAGTGGGCAGCAGTACTTC. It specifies CASSVGGGPSGQQYF.

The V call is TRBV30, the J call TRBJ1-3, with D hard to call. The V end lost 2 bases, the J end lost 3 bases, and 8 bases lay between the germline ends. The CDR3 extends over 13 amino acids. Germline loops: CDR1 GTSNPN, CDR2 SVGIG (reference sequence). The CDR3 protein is CAWSPGVGNTIYF. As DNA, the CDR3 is TGTGCCTGGAGTCCCGGGGTTGGAAACACCATATATTTT. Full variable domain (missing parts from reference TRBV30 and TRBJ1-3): SQTIHQWPATLVQPVGSPLSLECTVEGTSNPNLYWYRQAAGRGLQLLFYSVGIGQISSEVPQNLSASRPQDRQFILSSKKLLLSDSGFYLCAWSPGVGNTIYFGEGSWLTVV.

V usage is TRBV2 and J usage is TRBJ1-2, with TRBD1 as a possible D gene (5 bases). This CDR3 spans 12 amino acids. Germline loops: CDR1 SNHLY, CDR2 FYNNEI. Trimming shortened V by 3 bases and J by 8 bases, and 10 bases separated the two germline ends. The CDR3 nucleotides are TGTGCCAGCAGTGATGAGGGGTTGGGCTACACCTTC. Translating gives CASSDEGLGYTF.

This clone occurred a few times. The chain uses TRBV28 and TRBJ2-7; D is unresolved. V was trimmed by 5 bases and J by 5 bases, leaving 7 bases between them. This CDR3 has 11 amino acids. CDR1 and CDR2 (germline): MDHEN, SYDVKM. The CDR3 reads CASSIQNEQYF. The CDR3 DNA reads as TGTGCCAGCAGTATCCAAAACGAGCAGTACTTC.